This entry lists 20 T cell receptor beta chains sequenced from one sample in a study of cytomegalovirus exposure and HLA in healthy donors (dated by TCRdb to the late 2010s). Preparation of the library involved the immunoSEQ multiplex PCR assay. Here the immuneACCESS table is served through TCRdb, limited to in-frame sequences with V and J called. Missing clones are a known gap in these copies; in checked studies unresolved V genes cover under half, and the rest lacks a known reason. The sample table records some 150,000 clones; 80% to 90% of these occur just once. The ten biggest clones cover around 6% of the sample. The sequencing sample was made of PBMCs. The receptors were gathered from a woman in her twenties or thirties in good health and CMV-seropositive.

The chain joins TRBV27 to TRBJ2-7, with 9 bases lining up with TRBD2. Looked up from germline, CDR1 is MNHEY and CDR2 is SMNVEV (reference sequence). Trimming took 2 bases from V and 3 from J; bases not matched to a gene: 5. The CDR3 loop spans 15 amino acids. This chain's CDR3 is CASSLGSGSIYEQYF. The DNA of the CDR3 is TGTGCCAGCAGTTTAGGTAGCGGGAGTATCTACGAGCAGTACTTC.

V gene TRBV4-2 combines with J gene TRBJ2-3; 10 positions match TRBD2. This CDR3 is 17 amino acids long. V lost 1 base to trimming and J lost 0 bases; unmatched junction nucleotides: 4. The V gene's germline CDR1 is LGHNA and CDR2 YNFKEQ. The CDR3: CASSQVLAGASTDTQYF. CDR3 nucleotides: TGTGCCAGCAGCCAAGTCCTAGCGGGGGCCAGCACAGATACGCAGTATTTT.

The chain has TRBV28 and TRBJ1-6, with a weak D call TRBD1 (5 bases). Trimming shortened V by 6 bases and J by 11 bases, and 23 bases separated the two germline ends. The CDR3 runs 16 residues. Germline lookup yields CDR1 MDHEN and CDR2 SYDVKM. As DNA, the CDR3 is TGTGCCAGCAGGAGATTCAGTACCCCGGGGGTAACACCCCTCCACTTT. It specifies CASRRFSTPGVTPLHF.

The CDR3 nucleotides are TGTGCCAGCACCAGGGGAGAGAACACTGAAGCTTTCTTT. Its translation is CASTRGENTEAFF. This sequence joins TRBV6-5 and TRBJ1-1; tentative D call: TRBD1 (6 bases). Trimming removed 7 bases at V and 1 base at J, with 10 bases between. The CDR3 spans 13 residues. Per germline, CDR1 MNHEY and CDR2 SVGAGI.

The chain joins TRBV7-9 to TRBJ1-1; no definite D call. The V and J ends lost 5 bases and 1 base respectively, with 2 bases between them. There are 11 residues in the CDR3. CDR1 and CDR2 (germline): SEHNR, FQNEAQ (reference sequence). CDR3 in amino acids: CASSRNTEAFF. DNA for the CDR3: TGTGCCAGCAGCCGGAACACTGAAGCTTTCTTT.

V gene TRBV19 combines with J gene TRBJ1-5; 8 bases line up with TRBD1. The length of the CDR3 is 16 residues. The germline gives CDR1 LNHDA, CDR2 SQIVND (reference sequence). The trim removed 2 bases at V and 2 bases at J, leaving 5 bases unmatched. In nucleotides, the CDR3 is TGTGCCAGTAGTATAACGCCGACAGGGGGCAATCAGCCCCAGCATTTT. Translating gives CASSITPTGGNQPQHF.

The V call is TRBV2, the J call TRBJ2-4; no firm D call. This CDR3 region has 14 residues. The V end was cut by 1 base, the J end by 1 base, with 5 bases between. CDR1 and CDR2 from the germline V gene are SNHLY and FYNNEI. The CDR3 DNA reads TGTGCCAGCAGTGAAGAGGAGGCCAAAAACATTCAGTACTTC. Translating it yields CASSEEEAKNIQYF.

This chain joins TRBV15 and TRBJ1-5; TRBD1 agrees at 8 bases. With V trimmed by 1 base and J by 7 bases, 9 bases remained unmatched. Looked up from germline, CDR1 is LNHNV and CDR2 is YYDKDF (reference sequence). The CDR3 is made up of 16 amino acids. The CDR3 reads CATSRGLTGVNQPQHF. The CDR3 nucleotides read TGTGCCACCAGCAGAGGGCTGACAGGGGTTAACCAGCCCCAGCATTTT.

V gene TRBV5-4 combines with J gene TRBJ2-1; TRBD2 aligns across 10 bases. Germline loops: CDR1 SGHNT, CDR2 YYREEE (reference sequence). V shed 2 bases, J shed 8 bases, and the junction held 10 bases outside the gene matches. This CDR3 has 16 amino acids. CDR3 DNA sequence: TGTGCCAGCAGCTTCTTTTTAGCGGGGGGAGTCCATGAGCAGTTCTTC. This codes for CASSFFLAGGVHEQFF.

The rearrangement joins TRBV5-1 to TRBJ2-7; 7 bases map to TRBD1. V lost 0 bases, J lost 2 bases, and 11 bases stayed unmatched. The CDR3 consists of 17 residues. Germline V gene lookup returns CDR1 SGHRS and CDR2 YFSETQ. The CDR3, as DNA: TGCGCCAGCAGCTTGGGTGGGGTCGACAGGGCTCCCTACGAGCAGTACTTC. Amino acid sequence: CASSLGGVDRAPYEQYF.

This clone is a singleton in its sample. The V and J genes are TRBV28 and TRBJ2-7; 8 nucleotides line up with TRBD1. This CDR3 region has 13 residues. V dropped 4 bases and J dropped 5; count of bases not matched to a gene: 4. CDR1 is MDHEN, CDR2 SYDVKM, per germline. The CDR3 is CASSWTGSHEQYF. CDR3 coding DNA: TGTGCCAGCAGTTGGACAGGGTCCCACGAGCAGTACTTC. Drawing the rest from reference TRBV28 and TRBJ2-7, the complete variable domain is DVKVTQSSRYLVKRTGEKVFLECVQDMDHENMFWYRQDPGLGLRLIYFSYDVKMKEKGDIPEGYSVSREKKERFSLILESASTNQTSMYLCASSWTGSHEQYFGPGTRLTVT.

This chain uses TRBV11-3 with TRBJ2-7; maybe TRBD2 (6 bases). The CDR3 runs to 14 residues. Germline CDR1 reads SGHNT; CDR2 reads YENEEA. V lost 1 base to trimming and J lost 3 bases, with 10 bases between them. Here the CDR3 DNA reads TGTGCCAGCAGCTTAGGGTCCGGGGGCTACGAGCAGTACTTC. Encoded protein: CASSLGSGGYEQYF.

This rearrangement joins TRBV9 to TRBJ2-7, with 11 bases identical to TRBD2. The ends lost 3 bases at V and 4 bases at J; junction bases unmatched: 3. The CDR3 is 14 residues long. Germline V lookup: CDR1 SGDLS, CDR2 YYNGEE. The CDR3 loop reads CASSEGTSGYEQYF. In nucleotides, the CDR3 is TGTGCCAGCAGCGAAGGGACTAGCGGATACGAGCAGTACTTC.

The CDR3 loop is CASSYSRRDSYEQYF. The CDR3 DNA follows: TGTGCCAGCAGTTACTCGAGGAGGGACTCCTACGAGCAGTACTTC. The chain has TRBV6-5 and TRBJ2-7; maybe TRBD2 (6 bases). V lost 0 bases and J lost 0, with 9 bases in between. Per germline, CDR1 MNHEY and CDR2 SVGAGI. This CDR3 region has 15 residues.

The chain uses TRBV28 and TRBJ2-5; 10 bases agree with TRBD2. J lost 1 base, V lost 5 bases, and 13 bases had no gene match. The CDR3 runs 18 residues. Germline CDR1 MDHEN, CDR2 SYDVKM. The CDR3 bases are TGTGCCAGCAGTCTCCCCCCCGAGCTAGCGGGGGCCCAAGAGACCCAGTACTTC. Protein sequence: CASSLPPELAGAQETQYF.

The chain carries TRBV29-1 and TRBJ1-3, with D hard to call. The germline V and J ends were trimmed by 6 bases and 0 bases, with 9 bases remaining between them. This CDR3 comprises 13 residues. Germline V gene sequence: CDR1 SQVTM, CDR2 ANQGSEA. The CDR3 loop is CSVTESSGNTIYF. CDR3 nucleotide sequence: TGCAGCGTAACAGAAAGCTCTGGAAACACCATATATTTT.

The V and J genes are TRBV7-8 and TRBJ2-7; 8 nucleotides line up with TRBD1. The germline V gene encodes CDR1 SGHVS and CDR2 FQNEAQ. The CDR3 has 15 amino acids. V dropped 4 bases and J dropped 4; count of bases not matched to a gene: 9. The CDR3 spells CASSYIQGAPYEQYF. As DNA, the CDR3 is TGTGCCAGCAGCTATATTCAGGGGGCGCCTTACGAGCAGTACTTC. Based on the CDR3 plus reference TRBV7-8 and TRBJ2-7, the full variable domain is GAGVSQSPRYKVAKRGQDVALRCDPISGHVSLFWYQQALGQGPEFLTYFQNEAQLDKSGLPSDRFFAERPEGSVSTLKIQRTQQEDSAVYLCASSYIQGAPYEQYFGPGTRLTVT.

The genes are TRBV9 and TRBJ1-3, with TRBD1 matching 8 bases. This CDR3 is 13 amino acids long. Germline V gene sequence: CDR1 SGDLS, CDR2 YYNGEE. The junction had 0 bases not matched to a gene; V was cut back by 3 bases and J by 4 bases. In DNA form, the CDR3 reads TGTGCCAGCAGCGGGACAGGGGGAAACACCATATATTTT. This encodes CASSGTGGNTIYF.

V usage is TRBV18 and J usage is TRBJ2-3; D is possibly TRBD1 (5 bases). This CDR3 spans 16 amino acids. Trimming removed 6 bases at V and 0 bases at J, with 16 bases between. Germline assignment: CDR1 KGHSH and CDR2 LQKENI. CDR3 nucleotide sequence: TGTGCCAGCTCGACGTCGGCTAGACAGAGCACAGATACGCAGTATTTT. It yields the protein CASSTSARQSTDTQYF.

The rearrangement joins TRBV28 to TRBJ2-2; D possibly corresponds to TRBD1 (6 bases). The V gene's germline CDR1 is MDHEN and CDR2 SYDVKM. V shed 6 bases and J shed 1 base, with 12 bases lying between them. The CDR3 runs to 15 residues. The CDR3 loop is CASRNGQKNTGELFF. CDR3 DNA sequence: TGTGCCAGCAGAAACGGACAGAAGAACACCGGGGAGCTGTTTTTT.